This T cell receptor (beta chain) stems from a study of CD8 T cells in ankylosing spondylitis (dated by TCRdb to 2016 to 2017). In terms of the full investigation: To find TCR variants linked to disease, the study profiled T cell receptor beta repertoires in ankylosing spondylitis patients and healthy donors. The full study cohort was made up of over 20 ankylosing spondylitis patients and about a hundred healthy donors. Samples of peripheral blood were taken, and for ankylosing spondylitis patients, synovial fluid was collected as well. General findings and caveats noted by the study authors: Some motif variants were previously reported in synovial fluid and blood of reactive arthritis patients, suggesting common disease-initiation mechanisms. According to the report, matched synovial fluid samples from ankylosing spondylitis patients were significantly enriched for the disease-linked clones. A TCR beta motif of seven or eight highly homologous amino acid variants appeared characteristic of blood from ankylosing spondylitis patients. In peripheral blood, the disease-linked clones were found at relatively low frequencies and had a CD8+ phenotype.

Reads for this sample came from an Illumina HiSeq 2500. TCR beta libraries were prepared by quantitative 5'-RACE with molecular barcodes. In the paper's pipeline: Disease-linked TCR variants were identified with a new computational method built on a probabilistic model of VDJ rearrangement. Starting from the raw public reads, TCRdb applied fastp trimming at Q25, assembled clones with MiXCR and retained in-frame beta chains. Identical CDR3 proteins give one entry, which carries the most common genes and DNA. The V and J calls and clone size are TCRdb's, not the authors'. Recorded for this sample are 200,000 or so distinct CDR3 sequences; 15% to 20% of them occurred a single time. Around 4.7% of the sample rests with the top ten. This clonotype appeared many times. There is no known antigen for this receptor. No much larger clone exists at a distance of one base, and base qualities are not known. Trimming at the junction amounts to 4 bases on V and 4 bases on J, and the germline ends lie 17 bases apart. The CDR3 contains 15 residues, cysteine and valine counted. Just CDR3 DNA is preserved here, 45 bases in frame from base 1. CDR1 and CDR2, looked up from the germline V gene, are MNHNS and SASEGT.

The chain uses TRBV6-1 and TRBJ2-7; the D gene is not confidently resolved. The specimen sequenced was blood, either unsorted or a sorted T cell fraction (not recorded which). This clonotype originated in a male donor under 30 with ankylosing spondylitis or in good health (not recorded which). Donor details come from another sample of the same person, matched by shared clones. The sequenced DNA: TGTGCCAGCAGTGCACTACTTGGACGGTCATACGAGCAGTACGTC. Protein translation: CASSALLGRSYEQYV.